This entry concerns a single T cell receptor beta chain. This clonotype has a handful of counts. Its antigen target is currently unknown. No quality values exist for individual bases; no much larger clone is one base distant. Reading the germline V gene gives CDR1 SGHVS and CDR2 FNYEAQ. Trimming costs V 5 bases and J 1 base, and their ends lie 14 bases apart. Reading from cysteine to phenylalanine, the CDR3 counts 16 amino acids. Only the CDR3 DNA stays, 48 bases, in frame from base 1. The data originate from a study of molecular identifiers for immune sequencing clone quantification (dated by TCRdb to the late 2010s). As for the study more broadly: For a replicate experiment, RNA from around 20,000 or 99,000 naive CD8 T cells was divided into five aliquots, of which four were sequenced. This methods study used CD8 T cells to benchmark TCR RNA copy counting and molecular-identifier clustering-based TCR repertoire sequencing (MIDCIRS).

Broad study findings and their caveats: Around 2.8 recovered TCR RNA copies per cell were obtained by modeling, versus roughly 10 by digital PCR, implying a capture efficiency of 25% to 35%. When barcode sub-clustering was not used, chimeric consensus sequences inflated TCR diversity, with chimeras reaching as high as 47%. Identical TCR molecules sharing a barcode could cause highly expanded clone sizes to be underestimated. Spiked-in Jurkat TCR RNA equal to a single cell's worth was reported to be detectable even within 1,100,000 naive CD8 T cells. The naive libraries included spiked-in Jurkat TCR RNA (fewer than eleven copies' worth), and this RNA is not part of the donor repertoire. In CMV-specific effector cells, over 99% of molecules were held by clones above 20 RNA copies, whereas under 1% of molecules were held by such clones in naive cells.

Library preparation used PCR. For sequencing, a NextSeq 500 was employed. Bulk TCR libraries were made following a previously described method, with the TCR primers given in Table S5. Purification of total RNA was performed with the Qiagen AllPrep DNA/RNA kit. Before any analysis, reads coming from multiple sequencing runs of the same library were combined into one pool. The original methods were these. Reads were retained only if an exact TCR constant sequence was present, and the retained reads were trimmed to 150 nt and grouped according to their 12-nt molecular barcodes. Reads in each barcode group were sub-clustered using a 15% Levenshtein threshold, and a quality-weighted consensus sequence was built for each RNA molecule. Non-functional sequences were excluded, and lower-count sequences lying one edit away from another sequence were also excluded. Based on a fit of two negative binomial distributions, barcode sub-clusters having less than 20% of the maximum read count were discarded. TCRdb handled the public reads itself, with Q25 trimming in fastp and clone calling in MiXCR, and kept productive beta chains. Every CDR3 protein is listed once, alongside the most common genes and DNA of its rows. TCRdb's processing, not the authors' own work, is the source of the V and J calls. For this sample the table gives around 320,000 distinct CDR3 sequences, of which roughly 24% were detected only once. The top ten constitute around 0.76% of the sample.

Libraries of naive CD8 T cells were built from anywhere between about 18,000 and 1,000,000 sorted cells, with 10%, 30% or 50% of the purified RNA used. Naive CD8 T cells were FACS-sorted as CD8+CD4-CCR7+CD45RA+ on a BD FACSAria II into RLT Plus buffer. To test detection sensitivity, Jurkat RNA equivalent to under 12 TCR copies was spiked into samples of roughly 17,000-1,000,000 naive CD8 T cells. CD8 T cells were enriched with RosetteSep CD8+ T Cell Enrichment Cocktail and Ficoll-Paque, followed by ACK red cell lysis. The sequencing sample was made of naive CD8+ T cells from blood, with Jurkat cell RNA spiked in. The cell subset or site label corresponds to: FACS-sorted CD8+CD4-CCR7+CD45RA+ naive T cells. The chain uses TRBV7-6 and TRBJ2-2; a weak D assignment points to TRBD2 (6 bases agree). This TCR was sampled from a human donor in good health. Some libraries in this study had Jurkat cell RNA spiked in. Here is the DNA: TGTGCCAGCAGCCAGCAGCGGGTGCGGAACACCGGGGAGCTGTTTTTT. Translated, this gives CASSQQRVRNTGELFF.